This T cell receptor beta chain was found in a study of blood T cells in healthy people across ages. The authors ran a second PCR of 7 to 11 cycles using a sample-barcoded 5' primer and a J-beta primer mix. TCRdb re-analysed the 5' RACE reads in MiXCR, keeping a single row per CDR3 protein. The sample contains about 730,000 distinct CDR3 sequences, approximately 39% of which appear only once. The CDR3 contains 13 residues. V lost 11 bases and J lost 5, with 18 bases in between. V and J are TRBV12-3 or TRBV12-4 and TRBJ2-5, with D perhaps assigned TRBD1 or TRBD2 (6 bases each). The receptor's source is a woman aged 55 to 70 in good health. The sequencing sample was made of blood. The CDR3 sequence: CACTPTGRETQYF. For the CDR3, the DNA is TGTGCCTGCACTCCAACAGGGAGGGAGACCCAGTACTTC.